This paragraph covers one T cell receptor (beta chain) sequence. The antigen remains undetermined. This entry comes from a study of cytomegalovirus exposure and HLA in healthy donors. Study-level results: A later analysis found common viral pathogens apparently linked to several of the most significant clusters. DRB1 showed the most TCR associations and HLA-C the fewest in a later analysis, as rates varied by HLA locus. Roughly uniform depth of sequencing across donors was assumed in presence/absence analyses.

This CDR3 spans 14 amino acids. V trimming: 6 bases; J trimming: 4 bases; junction bases outside the gene matches: 6. Germline assignment: CDR1 MNHEY and CDR2 SMNVEV (reference sequence). A multiplex PCR was run with 60 Vbeta primers and 13 Jbeta primers. Measured with immunoSEQ multiplex PCR; TCRdb has only the in-frame clones, and not every one. The sample comprises 150,000 to 200,000 clones, roughly 75% of which are singletons, and around 4.6% rests with the top ten. This chain uses TRBV27 with TRBJ1-2; 9 bases are a match to TRBD1. This sequence originates from a male donor in good health and CMV-seronegative. What was sequenced was PBMCs. CDR3 amino acids: CASRPTGGSYGYTF. For the CDR3, the DNA is TGTGCCAGCAGACCCACAGGGGGCAGCTATGGCTACACCTTC.